This T cell receptor (beta chain) was obtained from a study of cytomegalovirus exposure and HLA in healthy donors. The PCR used 60 Vbeta and 13 Jbeta primers. Assay used: immunoSEQ multiplex PCR; TCRdb lists only in-frame clones, some missing. The table has about 120,000 clones, about 76% seen once. Points from the study as a whole: It has been reported that TCR beta sequences accurately predicted the HLA-A and HLA-B alleles of most subjects. Later analysis showed TCR association rates varying by HLA locus, highest for DRB1 and lowest for HLA-C.

Points on this clone: Its target is unknown.

CDR3 length: 14 residues. The V segment lost 3 bases and the J segment 7 bases; nucleotides outside the gene matches: 6. In germline, CDR1 is SGHTA, CDR2 FQGNSA. This sequence was found in a woman aged 30 to 39 in good health and CMV-seronegative. The sequenced material came from PBMCs. The chain is built from TRBV7-2 and TRBJ1-5; TRBD1 matches 7 bases. CDR3 sequence reads: CASSFTGDGQPQHF. CDR3 bases: TGTGCCAGCAGCTTTACAGGGGATGGGCAGCCCCAGCATTTT. Combining the CDR3 with reference TRBV7-2 and TRBJ1-5 gives the whole variable domain GAGVSQSPSNKVTEKGKDVELRCDPISGHTALYWYRQSLGQGLEFLIYFQGNSAPDKSGLPSDRFSAERTGGSVSTLTIQRTQQEDSAVYLCASSFTGDGQPQHFGDGTRLSIL.